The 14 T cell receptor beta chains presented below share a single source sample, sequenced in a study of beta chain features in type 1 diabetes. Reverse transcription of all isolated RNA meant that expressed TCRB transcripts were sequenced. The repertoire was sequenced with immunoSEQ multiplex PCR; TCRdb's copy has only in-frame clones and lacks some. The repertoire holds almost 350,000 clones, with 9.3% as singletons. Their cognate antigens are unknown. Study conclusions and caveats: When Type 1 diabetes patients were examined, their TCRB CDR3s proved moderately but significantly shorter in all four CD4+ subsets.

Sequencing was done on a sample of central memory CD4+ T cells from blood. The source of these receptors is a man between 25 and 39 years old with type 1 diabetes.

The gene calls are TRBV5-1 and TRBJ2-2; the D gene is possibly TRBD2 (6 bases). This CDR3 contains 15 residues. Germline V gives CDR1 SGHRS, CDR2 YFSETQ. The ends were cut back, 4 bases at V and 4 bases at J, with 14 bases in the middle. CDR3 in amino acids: CASSHRDLITGELFF. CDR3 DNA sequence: TGCGCCAGCAGCCACCGGGACTTAATCACCGGGGAGCTGTTTTTT.

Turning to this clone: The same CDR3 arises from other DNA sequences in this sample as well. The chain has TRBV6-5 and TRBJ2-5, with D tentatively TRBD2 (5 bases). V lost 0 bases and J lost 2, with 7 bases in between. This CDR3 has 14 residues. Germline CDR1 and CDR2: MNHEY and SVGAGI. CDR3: CASSYSGGQETQYF. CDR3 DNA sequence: TGTGCCAGCAGTTACTCGGGCGGGCAAGAGACCCAGTACTTC.

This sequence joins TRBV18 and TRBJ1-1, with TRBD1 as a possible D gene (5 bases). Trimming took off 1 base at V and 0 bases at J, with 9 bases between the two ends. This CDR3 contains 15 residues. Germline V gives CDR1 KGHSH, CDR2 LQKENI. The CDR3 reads CASSPQTELNTEAFF. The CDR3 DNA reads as TGTGCCAGCTCACCACAGACAGAATTGAACACTGAAGCTTTCTTT. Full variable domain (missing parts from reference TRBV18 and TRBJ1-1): NAGVMQNPRHLVRRRGQEARLRCSPMKGHSHVYWYRQLPEEGLKFMVYLQKENIIDESGMPKERFSAEFPKEGPSILRIQQVVRGDSAAYFCASSPQTELNTEAFFGQGTRLTVV.

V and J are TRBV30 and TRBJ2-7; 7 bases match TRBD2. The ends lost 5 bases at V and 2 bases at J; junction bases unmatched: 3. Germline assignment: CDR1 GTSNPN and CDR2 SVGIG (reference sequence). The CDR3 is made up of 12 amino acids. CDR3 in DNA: TGTGCCTGGGGGAGGGGAGCCTACGAGCAGTACTTC. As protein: CAWGRGAYEQYF. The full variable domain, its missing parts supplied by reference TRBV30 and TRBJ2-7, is SQTIHQWPATLVQPVGSPLSLECTVEGTSNPNLYWYRQAAGRGLQLLFYSVGIGQISSEVPQNLSASRPQDRQFILSSKKLLLSDSGFYLCAWGRGAYEQYFGPGTRLTVT.

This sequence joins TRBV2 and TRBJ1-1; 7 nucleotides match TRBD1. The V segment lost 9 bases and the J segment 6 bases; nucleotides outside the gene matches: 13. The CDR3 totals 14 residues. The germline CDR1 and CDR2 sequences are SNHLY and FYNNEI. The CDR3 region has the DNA TGTGCCAGAAAGGCCGGAGGGGGCTGGTCTGAAGCTTTCTTT. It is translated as CARKAGGGWSEAFF.

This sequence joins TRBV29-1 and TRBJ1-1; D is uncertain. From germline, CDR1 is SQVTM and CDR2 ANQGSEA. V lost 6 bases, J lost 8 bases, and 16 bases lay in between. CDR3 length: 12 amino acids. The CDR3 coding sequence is TGCAGCGTGGTTGGAGGGCGGGAGGAAGCTTTCTTT. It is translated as CSVVGGREEAFF.

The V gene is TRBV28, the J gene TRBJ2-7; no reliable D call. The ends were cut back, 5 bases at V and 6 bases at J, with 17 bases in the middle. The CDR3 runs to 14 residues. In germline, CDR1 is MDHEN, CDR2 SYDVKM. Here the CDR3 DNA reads TGTGCCAGCAGTCCCCACGGCCCGTCAGCCGAGCAGTACTTC. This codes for CASSPHGPSAEQYF.

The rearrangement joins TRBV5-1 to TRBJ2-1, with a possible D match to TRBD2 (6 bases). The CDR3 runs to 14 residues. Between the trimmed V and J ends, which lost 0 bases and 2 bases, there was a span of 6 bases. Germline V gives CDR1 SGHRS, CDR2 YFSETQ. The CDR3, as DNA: TGCGCCAGCAGCTTGGCGGGGGCCTACAATGAGCAGTTCTTC. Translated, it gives CASSLAGAYNEQFF.

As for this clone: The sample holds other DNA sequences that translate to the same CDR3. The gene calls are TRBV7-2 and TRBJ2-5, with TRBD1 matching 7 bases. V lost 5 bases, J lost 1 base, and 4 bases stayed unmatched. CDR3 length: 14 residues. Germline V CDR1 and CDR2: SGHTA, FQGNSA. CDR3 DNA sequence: TGTGCCAGCAGCCTCGGACAGGCCCAAGAGACCCAGTACTTC. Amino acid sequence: CASSLGQAQETQYF.

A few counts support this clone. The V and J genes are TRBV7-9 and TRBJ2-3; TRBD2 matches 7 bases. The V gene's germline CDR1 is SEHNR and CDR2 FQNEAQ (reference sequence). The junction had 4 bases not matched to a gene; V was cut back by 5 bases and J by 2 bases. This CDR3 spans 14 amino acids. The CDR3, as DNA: TGTGCCAGCAGCCGCAGCGGGAACACAGATACGCAGTATTTT. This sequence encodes CASSRSGNTDTQYF.

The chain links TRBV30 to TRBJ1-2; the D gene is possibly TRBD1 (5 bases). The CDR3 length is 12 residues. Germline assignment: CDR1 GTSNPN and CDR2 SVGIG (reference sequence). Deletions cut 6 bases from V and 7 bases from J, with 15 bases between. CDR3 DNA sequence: TGTGCCTGCCAAAGGGGAGGTCCTGGCTACACCTTC. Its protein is CACQRGGPGYTF.

The CDR3 reads CASSQDSSISLEQYF. Written as DNA, the CDR3 is TGTGCCAGCAGCCAAGACTCATCCATTTCCCTGGAGCAGTACTTC. The chain is built from TRBV5-6 and TRBJ2-7; D remains unclear. Per the germline V gene, CDR1 is SGHDT and CDR2 is YYEEEE. The CDR3 has 15 residues. Trimming left V 4 bases short and J 7 bases short, with 21 bases between.

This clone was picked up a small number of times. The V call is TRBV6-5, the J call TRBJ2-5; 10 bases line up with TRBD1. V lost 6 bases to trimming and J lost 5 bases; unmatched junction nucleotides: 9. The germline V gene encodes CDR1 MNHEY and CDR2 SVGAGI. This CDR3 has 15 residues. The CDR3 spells CASRNPSGQGETQYF. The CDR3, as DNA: TGTGCCAGCAGGAACCCCTCGGGACAGGGGGAGACCCAGTACTTC.

CDR3 DNA sequence: TGTGCCAGCAGCTCCACAGGGGTCCAGGAGACCCAGTACTTC. Protein product: CASSSTGVQETQYF. This chain uses TRBV5-6 with TRBJ2-5; 7 bases map to TRBD1. The CDR3 length is 14 residues. The J segment lost 5 bases and the V segment lost 3 bases, leaving 7 bases of the junction unmatched. Per the germline V gene, CDR1 is SGHDT and CDR2 is YYEEEE.